The T cell receptor beta chain described here comes from a study of T cell changes during pregnancy in multiple sclerosis. Trimming stripped 4 bases from V and 5 bases from J, with 10 bases between. CDR1 SGHRS and CDR2 YFSETQ come from the germline V gene. The CDR3 length is 13 residues. Method: immunoSEQ multiplex PCR; TCRdb's copy keeps in-frame clones and lacks some. The table shows approximately 92,000 clones, with over 80% occurring only once. The TCR sequence derives from a female donor with multiple sclerosis, enrolled in a pregnancy study. The input for sequencing was peripheral blood, taken in the first trimester of pregnancy. The chain employs TRBV5-1 and TRBJ2-1, with D possibly matching TRBD1 (5 bases). CDR3 protein: CASSQGLNNEQFF. In nucleotides, the CDR3 is TGCGCCAGCAGCCAGGGTCTCAACAATGAGCAGTTCTTC.